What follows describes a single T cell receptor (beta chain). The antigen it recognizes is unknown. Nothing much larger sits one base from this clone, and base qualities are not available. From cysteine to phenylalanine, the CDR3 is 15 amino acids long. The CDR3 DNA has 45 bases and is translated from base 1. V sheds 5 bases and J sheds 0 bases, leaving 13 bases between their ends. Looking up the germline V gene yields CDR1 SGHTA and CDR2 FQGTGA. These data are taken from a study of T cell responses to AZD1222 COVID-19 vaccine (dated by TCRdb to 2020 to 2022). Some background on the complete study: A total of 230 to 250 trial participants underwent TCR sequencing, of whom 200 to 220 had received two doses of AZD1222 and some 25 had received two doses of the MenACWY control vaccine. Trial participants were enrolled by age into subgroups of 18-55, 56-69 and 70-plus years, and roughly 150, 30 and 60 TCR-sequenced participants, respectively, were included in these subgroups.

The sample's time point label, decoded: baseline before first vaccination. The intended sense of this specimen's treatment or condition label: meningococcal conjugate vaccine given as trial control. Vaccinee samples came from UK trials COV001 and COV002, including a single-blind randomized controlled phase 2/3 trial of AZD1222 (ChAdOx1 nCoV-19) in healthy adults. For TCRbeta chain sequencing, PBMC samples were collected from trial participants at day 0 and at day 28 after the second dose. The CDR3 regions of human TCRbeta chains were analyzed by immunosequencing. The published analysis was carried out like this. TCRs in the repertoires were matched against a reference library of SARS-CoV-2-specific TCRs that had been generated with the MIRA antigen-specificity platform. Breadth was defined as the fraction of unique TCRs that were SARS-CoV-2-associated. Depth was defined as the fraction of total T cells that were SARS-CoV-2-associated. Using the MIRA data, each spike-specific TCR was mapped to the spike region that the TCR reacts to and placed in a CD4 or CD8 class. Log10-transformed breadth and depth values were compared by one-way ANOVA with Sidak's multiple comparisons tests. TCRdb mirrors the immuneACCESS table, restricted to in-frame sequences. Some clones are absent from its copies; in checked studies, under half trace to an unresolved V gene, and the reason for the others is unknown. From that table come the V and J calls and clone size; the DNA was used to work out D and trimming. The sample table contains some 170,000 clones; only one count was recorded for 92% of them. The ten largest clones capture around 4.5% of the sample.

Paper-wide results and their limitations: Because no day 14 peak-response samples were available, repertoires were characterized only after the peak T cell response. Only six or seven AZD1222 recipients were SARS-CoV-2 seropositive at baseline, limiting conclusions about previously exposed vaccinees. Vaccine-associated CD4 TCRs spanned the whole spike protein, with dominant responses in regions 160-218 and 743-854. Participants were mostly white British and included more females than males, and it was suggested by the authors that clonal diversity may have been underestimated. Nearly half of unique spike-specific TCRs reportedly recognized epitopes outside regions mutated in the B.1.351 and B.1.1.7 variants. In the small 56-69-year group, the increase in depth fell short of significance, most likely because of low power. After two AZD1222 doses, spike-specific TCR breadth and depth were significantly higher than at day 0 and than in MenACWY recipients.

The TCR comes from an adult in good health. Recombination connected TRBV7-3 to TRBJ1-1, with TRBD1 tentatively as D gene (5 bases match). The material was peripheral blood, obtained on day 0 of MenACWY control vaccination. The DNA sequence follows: TGTGCCAGCAGCAAGGGACGGAGATTGAACACTGAAGCTTTCTTT. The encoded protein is CASSKGRRLNTEAFF.